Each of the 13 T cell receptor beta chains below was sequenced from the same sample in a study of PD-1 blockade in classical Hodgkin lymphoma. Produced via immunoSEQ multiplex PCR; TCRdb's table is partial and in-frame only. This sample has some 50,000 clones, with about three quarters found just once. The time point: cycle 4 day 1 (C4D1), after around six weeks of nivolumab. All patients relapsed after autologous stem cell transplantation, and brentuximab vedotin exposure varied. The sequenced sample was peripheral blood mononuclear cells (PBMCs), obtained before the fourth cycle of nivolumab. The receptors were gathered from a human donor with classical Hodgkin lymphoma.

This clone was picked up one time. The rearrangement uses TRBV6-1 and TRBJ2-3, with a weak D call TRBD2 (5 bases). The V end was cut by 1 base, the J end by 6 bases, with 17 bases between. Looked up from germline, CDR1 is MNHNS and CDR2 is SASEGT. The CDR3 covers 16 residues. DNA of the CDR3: TGTGCCAGCAGTGAAGAGGGTACCCTACCGGGGGATACGCAGTATTTT. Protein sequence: CASSEEGTLPGDTQYF.

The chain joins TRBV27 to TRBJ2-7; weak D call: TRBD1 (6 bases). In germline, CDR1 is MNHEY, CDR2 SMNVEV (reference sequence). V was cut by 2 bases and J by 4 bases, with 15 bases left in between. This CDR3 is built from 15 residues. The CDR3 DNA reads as TGTGCCAGCAGTTTACCAGGGGCCTCTGTTTACGAGCAGTACTTC. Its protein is CASSLPGASVYEQYF.

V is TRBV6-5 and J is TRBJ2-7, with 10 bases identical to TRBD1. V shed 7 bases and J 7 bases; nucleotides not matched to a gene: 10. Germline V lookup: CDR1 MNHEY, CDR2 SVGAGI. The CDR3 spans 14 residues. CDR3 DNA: TGTGCCAGCACCACGGACAGGGGGAGGGGGGAGCAGTACTTC. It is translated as CASTTDRGRGEQYF.

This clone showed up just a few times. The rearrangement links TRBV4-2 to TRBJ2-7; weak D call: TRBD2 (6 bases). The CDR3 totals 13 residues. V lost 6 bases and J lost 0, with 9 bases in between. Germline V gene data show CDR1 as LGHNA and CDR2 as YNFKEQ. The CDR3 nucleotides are TGTGCCAGCAGGCGGGACCCCTCCTACGAGCAGTACTTC. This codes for CASRRDPSYEQYF.

CDR3 bases: TGTGCCAGCAGCTTAGGCAACCTAGATGGCTACACCTTC. Residues: CASSLGNLDGYTF. The chain uses TRBV11-2 and TRBJ1-2; no definite D call. There are 13 residues in the CDR3. V was shortened by 1 base and J by 6 bases, with 9 bases between the two germline ends. Per the germline V gene, CDR1 is SGHAT and CDR2 is FQNNGV.

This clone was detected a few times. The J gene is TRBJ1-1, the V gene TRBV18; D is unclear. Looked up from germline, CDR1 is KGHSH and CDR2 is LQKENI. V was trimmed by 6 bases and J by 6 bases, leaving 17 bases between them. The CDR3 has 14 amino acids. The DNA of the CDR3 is TGTGCCAGCTCCCGAGAGGGAGGTAGCTCTGAAGCTTTCTTT. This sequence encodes CASSREGGSSEAFF.

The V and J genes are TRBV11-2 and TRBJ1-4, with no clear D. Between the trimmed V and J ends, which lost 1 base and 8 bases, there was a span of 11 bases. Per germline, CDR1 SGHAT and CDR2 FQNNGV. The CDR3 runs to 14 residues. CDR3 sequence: CASSLGQYSEKLFF. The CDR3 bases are TGTGCCAGCAGCTTAGGACAATACAGCGAAAAACTGTTTTTT.

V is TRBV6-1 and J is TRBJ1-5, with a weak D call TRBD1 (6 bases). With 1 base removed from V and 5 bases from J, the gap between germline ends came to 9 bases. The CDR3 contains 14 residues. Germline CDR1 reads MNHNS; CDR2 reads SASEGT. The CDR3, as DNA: TGTGCCAGCAGTGAAGAACAGGGACATCAGCCCCAGCATTTT. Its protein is CASSEEQGHQPQHF.

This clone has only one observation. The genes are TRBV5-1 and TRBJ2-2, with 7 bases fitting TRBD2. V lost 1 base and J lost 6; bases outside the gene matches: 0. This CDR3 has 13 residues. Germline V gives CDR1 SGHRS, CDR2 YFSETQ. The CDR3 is CASSLRGAGELFF. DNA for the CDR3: TGCGCCAGCAGCTTGCGGGGGGCCGGGGAGCTGTTTTTT.

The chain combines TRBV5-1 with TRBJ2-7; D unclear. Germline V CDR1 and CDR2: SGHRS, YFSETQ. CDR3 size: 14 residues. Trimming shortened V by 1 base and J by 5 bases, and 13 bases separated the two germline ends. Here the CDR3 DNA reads TGCGCCAGCAGCTTGCTTGAAAGGTTCGACGAGCAGTACTTC. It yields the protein CASSLLERFDEQYF.

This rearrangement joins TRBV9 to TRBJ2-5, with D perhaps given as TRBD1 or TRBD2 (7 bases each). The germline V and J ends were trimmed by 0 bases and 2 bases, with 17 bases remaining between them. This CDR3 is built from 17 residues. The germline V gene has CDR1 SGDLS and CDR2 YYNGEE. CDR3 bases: TGTGCCAGCAGCGTAGCTACCGGGGGGACAGTACAAGAGACCCAGTACTTC. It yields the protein CASSVATGGTVQETQYF.

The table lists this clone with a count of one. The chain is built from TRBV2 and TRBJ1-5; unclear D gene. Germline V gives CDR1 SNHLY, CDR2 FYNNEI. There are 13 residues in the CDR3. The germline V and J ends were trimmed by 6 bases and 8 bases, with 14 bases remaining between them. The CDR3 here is CASSRQFDEPQHF. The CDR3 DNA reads TGTGCCAGCAGCAGACAATTCGATGAGCCCCAGCATTTT.

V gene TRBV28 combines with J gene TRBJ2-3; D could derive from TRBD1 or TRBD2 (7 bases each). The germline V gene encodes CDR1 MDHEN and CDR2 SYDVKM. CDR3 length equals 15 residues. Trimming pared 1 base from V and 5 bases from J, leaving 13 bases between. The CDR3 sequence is CASSLFRRGGDTQYF. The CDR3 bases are TGTGCCAGCAGTTTATTCCGCAGGGGGGGAGATACGCAGTATTTT. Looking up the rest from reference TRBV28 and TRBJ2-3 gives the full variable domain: DVKVTQSSRYLVKRTGEKVFLECVQDMDHENMFWYRQDPGLGLRLIYFSYDVKMKEKGDIPEGYSVSREKKERFSLILESASTNQTSMYLCASSLFRRGGDTQYFGPGTRLTVL.